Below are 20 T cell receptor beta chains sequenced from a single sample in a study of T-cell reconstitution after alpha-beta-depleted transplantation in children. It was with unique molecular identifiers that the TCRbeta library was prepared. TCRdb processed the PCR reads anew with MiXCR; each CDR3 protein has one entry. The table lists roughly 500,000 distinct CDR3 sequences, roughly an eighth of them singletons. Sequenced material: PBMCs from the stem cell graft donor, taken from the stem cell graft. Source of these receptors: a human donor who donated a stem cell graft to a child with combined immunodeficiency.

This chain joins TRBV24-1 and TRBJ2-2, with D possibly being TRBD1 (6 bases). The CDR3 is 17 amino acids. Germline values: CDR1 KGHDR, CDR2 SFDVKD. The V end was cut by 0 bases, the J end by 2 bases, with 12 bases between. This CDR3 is CATSDLEMGTNTGELFF. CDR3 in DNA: TGTGCCACCAGTGATTTGGAAATGGGGACAAACACCGGGGAGCTGTTTTTT.

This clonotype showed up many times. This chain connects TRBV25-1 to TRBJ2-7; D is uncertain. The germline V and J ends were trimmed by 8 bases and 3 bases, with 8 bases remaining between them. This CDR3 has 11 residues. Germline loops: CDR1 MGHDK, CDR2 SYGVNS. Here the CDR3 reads CASAYFYEQYF. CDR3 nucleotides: TGTGCCAGCGCATACTTCTACGAGCAGTACTTC.

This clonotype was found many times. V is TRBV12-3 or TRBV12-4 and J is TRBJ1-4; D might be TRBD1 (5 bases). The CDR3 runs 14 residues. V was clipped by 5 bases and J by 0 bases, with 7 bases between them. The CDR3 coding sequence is TGTGCCAGCAGTCCGACAGCAACTAATGAAAAACTGTTTTTT. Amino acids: CASSPTATNEKLFF.

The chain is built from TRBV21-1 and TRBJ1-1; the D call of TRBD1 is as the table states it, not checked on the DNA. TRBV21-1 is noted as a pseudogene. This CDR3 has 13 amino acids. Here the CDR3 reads CASSKPEGSEAFF. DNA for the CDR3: TGTGCCAGCAGCAAACCGGAGGGGTCTGAAGCTTTCTTT.

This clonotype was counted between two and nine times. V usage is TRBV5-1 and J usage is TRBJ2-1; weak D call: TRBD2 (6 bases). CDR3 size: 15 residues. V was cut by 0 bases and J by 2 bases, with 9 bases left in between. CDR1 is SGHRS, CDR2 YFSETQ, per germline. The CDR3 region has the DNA TGCGCCAGCAGCTTGGCCGGGAGTGCCTACAATGAGCAGTTCTTC. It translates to CASSLAGSAYNEQFF.

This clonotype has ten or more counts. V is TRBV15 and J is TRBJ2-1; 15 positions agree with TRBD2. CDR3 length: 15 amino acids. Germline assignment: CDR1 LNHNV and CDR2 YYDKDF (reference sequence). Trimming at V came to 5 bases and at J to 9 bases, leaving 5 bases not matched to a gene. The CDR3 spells CATSGRTSGRGEQFF. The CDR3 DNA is TGTGCCACCAGCGGTCGGACTAGCGGGAGGGGTGAGCAGTTCTTC. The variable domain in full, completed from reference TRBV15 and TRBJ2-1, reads DAMVIQNPRYQVTQFGKPVTLSCSQTLNHNVMYWYQQKSSQAPKLLFHYYDKDFNNEADTPDNFQSRRPNTSFCFLDIRSPGLGDTAMYLCATSGRTSGRGEQFFGPGTRLTVL.

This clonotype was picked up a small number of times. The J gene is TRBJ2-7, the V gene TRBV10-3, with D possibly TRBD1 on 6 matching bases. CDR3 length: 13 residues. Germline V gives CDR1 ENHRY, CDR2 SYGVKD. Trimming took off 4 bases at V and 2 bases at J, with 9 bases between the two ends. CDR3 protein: CAISGGGPYEQYF. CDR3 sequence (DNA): TGTGCCATCAGTGGTGGGGGCCCCTACGAGCAGTACTTC.

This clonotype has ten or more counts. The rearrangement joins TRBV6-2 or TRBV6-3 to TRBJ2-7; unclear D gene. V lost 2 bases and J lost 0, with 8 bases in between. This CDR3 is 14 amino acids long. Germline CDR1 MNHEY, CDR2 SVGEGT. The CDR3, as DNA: TGTGCCAGCAGTTACACGGAATCCTCCTACGAGCAGTACTTC. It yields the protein CASSYTESSYEQYF.

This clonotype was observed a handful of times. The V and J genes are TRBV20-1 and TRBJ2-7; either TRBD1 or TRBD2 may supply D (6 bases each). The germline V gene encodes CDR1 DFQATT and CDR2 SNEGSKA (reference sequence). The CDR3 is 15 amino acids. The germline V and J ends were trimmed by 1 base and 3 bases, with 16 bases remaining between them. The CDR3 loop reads CSARVPIGGHYEQYF. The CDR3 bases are TGCAGTGCTAGAGTACCGATCGGGGGACACTACGAGCAGTACTTC.

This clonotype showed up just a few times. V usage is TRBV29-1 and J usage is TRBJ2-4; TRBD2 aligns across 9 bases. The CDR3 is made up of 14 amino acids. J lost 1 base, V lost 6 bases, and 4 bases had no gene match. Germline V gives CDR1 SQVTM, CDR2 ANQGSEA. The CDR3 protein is CSVGTSWAKNIQYF. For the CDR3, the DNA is TGCAGCGTGGGGACTAGCTGGGCCAAAAACATTCAGTACTTC.

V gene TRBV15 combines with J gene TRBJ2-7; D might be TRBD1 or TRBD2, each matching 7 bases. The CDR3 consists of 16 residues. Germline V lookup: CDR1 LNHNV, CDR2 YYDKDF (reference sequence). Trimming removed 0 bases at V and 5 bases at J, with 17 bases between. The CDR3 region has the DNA TGTGCCACCAGCAGAGATCGGGGAGGGGGCGTCCACGAGCAGTACTTC. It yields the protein CATSRDRGGGVHEQYF.

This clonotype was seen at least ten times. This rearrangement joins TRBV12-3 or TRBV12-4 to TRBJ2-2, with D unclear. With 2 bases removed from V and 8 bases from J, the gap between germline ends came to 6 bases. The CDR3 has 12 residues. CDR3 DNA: TGTGCCAGCAGTTTAATGGAGGGGGAGCTGTTTTTT. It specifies CASSLMEGELFF.

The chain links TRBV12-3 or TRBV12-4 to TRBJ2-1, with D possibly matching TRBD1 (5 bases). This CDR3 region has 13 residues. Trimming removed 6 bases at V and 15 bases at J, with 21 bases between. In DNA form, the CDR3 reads TGTGCCAGCAGCCCGGCGCAGGGAATTCCCCCGTTCTTC. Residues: CASSPAQGIPPFF.

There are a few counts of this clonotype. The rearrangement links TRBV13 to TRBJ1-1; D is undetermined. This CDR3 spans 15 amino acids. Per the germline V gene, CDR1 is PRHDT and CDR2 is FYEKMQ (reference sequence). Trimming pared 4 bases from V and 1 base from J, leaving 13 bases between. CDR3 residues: CASSSGVNQNTEAFF. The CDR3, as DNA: TGTGCCAGCAGCTCTGGGGTCAACCAGAACACTGAAGCTTTCTTT.

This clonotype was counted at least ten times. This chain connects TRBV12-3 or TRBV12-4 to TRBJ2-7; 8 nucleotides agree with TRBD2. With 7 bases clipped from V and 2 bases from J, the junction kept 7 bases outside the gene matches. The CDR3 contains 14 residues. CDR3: CASNIPGLAYEQYF. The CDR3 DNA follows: TGTGCCAGCAACATACCGGGACTAGCCTACGAGCAGTACTTC.

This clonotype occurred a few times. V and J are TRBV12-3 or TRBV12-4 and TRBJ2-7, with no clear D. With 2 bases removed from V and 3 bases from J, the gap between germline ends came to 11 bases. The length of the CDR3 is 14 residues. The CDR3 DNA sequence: TGTGCCAGCAGTTTATGGGGAAACGGCTACGAGCAGTACTTC. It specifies CASSLWGNGYEQYF.

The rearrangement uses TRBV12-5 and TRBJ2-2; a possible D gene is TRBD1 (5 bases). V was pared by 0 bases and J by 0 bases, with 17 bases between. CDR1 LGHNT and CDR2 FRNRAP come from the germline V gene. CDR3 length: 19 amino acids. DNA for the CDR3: TGTGCTAGTGGTTTGGTACTTGGGGCGACTCCGCCGAACACCGGGGAGCTGTTTTTT. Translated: CASGLVLGATPPNTGELFF.

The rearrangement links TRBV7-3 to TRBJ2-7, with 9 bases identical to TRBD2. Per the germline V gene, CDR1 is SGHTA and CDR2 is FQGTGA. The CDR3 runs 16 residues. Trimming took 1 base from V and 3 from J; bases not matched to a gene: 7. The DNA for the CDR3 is TGTGCCAGCAGCTTAATGGGGTCTAGCGGGATCTACGAGCAGTACTTC. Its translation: CASSLMGSSGIYEQYF.

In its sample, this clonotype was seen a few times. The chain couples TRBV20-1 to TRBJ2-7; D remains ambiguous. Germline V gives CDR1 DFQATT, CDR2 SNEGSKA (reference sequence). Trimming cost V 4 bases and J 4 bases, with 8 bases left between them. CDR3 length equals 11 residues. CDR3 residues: CSAIYGYEQYF. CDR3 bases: TGCAGTGCTATATACGGATACGAGCAGTACTTC.

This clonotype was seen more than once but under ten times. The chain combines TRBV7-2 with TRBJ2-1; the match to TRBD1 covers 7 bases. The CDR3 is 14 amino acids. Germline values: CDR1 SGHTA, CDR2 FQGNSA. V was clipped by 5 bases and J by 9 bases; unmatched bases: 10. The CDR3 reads CASSLGGPGGEQFF. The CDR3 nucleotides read TGTGCCAGCAGCCTAGGGGGCCCTGGGGGTGAGCAGTTCTTC.